Detailed here is one TCR beta chain. Original analysis: Cell counts per sample came from amplifying reference gene primers. Repertoires were generated with immunoSEQ multiplex PCR, while TCRdb's copy carries only in-frame clones and drops some. V, J and clone size are those of that table, while D and trimming were read from the DNA. The data show 40,000 to 55,000 clones, 80% seen once. The sample belongs to a study of blood T cell repertoires in COVID-19. At the level of the study: Specimens from acute and convalescent COVID-19 originated in the United States, Italy and Spain. PBMCs, B-cell-depleted T cells, or T cells provided the cDNA or gDNA that made up the material.

V was cut by 4 bases and J by 7 bases, with 14 bases left in between. In germline, CDR1 is MDHEN, CDR2 SYDVKM. The CDR3 sequence is 14 residues long. V is TRBV28 and J is TRBJ2-1, with D unclear. Sequenced material: peripheral blood. The clonotype originates from a man between 65 and 85 years old with acute or convalescent COVID-19. The CDR3 region is CASSYQPPRNEQFF. The CDR3 coding sequence is TGTGCCAGCAGTTACCAACCCCCCCGGAATGAGCAGTTCTTC.